This T cell receptor (beta chain) was retrieved from a study of blood T cell repertoires in COVID-19. Study details: Material from acute and convalescent COVID-19 was sourced from the United States, Italy and Spain. In each case, the material was cDNA or gDNA derived from T cells, B-cell-depleted T cells, or PBMCs.

Germline V gene lookup returns CDR1 SNHLY and CDR2 FYNNEI. The CDR3 totals 15 residues. The junction had 9 bases not matched to a gene; V was cut back by 8 bases and J by 2 bases. As handled by the study authors: Reference gene primers were amplified, and this amplification served to estimate nucleated cell counts. Only in-frame clones appear in the TCRdb table, and some are missing; sequencing was by immunoSEQ multiplex PCR. The V and J calls and clone size were taken over from that table, and D and trimming were inferred from the DNA. The data hold around 95,000 clones, with about 82% observed a single time.

The chain couples TRBV2 to TRBJ2-5; 9 bases are a match to TRBD2. The TCR comes from a man aged 50-60 years with active or convalescent COVID-19. Sequenced sample: peripheral blood. The DNA of the CDR3 is TGTGCCAGCTCTGGCGGGAGGGCCTTGCAAGAGACCCAGTACTTC. Translation: CASSGGRALQETQYF.